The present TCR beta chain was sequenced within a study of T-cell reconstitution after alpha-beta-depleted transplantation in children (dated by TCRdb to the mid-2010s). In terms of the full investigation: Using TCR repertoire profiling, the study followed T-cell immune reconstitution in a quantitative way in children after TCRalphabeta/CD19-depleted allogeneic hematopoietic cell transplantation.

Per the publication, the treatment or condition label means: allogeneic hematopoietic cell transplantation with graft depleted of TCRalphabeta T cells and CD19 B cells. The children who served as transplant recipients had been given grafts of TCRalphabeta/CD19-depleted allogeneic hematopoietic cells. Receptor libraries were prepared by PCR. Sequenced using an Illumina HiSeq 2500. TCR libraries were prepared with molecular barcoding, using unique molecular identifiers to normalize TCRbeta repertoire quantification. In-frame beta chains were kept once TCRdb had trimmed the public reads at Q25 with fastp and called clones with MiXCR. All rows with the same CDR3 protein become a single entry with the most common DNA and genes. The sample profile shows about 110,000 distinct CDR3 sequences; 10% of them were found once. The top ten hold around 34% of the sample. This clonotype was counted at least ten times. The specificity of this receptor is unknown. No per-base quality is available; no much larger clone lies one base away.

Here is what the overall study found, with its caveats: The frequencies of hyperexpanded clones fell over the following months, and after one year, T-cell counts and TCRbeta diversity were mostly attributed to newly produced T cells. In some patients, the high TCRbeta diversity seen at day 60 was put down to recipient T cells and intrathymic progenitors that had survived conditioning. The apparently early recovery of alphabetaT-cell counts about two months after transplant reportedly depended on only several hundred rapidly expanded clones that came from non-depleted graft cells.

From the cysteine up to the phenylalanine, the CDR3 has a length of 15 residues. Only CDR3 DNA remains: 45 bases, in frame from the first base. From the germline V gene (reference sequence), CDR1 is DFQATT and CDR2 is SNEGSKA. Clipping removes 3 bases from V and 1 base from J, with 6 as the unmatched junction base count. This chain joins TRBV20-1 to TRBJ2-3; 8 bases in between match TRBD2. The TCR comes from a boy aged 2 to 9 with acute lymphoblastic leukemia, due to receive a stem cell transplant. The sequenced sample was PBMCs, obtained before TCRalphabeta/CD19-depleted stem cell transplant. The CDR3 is CSARRTSGGTDTQYF. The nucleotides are TGCAGTGCTAGGCGAACTAGCGGTGGCACAGATACGCAGTATTTT.